This record covers a single T cell receptor (beta chain). Its specificity is unknown. This record comes from a study of cytomegalovirus exposure and HLA in healthy donors. Overall study: An analysis done earlier identified approximately 120 million unique TCR beta sequences from approximately 180 million T cells.

The PCR was carried out with 60 Vbeta primers and 13 Jbeta primers. The data were produced by immunoSEQ multiplex PCR, yet TCRdb's version contains in-frame clones alone and is incomplete. The sample contains over 120,000 clones, about 80% of which appear only once. Germline CDR1 and CDR2: SGHDT and YYEEEE. CDR3 length: 13 residues. The V end was cut by 0 bases, the J end by 4 bases, with 8 bases between. Study-level results: Despite most TCR sequences being rare, some public TCRs occurred in many donors. One variant, a missense change in DCLRE1C, was linked in a later analysis to TCR beta V- and J-gene trimming.

Sequenced: PBMCs. V is TRBV5-6 and J is TRBJ2-7, with D unresolved. The source of this sequence is a woman aged 18-29 years in good health and CMV-seropositive. The CDR3 sequence is CASSLAPEYEQYF. In nucleotides, the CDR3 is TGTGCCAGCAGCTTGGCCCCCGAGTACGAGCAGTACTTC.